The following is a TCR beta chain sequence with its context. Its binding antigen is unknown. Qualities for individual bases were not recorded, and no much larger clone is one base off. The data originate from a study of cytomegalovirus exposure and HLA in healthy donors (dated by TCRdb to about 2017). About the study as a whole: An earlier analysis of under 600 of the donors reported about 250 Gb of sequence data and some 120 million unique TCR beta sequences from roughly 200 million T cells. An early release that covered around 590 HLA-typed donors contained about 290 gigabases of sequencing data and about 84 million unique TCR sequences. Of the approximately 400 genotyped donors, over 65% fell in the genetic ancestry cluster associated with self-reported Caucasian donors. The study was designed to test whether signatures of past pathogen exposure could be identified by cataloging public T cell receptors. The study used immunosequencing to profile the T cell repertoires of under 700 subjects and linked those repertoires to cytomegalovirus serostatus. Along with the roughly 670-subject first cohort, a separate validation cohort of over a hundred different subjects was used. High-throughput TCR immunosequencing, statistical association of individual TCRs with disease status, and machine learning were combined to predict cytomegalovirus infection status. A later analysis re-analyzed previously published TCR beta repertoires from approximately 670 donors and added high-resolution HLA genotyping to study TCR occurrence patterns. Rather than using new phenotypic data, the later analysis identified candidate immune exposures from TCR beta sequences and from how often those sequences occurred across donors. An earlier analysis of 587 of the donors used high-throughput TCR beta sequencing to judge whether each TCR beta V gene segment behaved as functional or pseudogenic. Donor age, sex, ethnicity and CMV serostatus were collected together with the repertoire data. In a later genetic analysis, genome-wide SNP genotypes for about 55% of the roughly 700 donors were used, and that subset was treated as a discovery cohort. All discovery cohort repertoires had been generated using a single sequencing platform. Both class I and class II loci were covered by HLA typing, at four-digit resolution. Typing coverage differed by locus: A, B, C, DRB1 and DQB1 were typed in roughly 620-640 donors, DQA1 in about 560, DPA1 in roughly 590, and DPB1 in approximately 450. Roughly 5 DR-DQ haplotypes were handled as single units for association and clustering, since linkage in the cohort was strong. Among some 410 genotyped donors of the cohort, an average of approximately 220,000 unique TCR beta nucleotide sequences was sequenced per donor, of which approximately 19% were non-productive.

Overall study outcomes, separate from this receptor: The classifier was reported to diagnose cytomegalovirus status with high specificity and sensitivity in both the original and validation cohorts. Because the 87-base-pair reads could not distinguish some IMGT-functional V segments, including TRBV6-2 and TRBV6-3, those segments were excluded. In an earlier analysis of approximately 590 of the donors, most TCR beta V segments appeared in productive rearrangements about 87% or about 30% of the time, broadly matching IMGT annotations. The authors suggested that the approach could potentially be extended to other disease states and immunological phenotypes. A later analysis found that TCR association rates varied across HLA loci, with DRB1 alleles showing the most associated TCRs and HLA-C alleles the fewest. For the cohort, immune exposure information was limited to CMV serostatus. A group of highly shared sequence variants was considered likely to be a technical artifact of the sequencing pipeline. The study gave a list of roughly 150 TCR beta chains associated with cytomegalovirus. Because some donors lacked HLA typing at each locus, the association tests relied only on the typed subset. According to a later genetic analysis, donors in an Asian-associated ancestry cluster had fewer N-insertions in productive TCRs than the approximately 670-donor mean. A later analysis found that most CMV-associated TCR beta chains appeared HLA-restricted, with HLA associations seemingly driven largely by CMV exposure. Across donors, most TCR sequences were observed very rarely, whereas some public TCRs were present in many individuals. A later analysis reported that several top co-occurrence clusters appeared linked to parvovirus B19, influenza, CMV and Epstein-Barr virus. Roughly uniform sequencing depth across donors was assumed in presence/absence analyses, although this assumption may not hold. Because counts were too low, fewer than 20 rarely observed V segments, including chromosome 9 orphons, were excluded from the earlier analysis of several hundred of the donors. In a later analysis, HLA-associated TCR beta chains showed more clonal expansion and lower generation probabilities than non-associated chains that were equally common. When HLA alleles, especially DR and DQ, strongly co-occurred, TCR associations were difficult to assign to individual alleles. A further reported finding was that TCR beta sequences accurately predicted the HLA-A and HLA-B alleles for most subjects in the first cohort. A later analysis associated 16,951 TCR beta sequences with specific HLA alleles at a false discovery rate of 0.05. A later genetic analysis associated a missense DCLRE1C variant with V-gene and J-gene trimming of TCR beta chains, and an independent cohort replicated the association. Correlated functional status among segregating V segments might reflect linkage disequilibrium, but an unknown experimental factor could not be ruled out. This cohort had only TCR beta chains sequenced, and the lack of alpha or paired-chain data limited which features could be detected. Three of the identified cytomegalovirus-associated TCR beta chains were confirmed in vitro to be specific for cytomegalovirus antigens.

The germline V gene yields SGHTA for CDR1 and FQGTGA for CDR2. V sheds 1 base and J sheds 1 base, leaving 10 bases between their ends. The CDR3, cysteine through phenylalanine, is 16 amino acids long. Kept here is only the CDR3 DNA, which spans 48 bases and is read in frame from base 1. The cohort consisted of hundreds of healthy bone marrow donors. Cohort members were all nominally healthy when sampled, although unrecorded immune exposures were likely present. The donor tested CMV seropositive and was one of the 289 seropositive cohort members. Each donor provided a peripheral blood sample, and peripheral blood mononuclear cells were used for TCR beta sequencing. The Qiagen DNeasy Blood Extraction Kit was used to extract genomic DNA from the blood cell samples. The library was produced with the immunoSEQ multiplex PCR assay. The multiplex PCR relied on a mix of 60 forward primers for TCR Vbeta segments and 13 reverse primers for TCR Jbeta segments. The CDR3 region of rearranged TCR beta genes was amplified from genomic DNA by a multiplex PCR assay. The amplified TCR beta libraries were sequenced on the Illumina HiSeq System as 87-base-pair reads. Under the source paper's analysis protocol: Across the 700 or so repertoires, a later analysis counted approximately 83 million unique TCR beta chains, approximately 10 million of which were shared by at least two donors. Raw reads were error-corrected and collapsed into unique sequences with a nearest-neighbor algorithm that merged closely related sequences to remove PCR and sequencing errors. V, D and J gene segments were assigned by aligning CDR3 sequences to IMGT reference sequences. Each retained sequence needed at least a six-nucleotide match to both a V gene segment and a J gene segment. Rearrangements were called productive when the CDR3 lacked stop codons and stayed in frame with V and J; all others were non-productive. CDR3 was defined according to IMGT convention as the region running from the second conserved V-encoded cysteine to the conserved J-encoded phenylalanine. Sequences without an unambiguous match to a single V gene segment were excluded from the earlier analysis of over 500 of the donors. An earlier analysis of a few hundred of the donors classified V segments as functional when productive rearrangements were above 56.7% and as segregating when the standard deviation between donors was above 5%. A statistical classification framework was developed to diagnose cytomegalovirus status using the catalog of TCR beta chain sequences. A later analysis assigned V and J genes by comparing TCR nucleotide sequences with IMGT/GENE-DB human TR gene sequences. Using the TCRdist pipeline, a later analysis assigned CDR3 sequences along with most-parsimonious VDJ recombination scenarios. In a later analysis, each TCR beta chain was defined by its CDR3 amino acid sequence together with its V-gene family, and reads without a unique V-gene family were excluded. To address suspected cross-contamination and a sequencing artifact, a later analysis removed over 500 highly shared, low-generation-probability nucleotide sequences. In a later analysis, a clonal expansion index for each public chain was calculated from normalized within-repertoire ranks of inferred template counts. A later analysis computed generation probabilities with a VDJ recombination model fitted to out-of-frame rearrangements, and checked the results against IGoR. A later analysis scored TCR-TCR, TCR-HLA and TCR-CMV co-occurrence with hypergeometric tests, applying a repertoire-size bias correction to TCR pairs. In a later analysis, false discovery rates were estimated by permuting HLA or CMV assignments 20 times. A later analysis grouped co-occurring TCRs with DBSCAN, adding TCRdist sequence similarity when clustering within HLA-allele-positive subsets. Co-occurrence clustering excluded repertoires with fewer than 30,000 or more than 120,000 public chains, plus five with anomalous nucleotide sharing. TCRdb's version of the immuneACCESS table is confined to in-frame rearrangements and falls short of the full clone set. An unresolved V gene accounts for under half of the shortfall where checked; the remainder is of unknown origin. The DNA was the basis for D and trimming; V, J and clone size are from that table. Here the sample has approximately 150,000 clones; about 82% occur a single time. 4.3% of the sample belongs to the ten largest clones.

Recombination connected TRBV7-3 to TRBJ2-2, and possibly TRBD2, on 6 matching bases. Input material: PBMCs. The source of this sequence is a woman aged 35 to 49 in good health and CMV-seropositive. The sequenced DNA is TGTGCCAGCAGCTTAAGTTTAGCGGTGAACACCGGGGAGCTGTTTTTT. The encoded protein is CASSLSLAVNTGELFF.